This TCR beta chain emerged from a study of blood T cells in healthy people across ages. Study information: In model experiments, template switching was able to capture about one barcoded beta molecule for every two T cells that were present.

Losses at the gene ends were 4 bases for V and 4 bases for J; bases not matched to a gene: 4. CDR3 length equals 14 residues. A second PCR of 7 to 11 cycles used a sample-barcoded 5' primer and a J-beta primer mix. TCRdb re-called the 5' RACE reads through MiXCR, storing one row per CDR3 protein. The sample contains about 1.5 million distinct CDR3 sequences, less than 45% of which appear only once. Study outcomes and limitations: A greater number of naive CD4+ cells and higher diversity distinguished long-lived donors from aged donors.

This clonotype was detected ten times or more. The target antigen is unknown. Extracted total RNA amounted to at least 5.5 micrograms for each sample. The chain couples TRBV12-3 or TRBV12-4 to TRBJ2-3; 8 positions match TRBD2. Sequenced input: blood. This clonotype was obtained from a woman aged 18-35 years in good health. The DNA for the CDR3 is TGTGCCAGCAGTTCGGGACTAGGAGCAGATACGCAGTATTTT. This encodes CASSSGLGADTQYF.